The present T cell receptor beta chain was sequenced within a study of vaccination and CD4 T cells after COVID-19. Across the whole study: Recovered patients in the cohort numbered six men and four women, two of them Hispanic. Sampling that followed vaccination took place a median about 71 days after dose two, within a range of 14 to 241. The stimulating agents, overlapping spike peptides, came from SARS-CoV-2, HCoV-NL63, HCoV-OC43 and HCoV-229E.

Treatment indicated: approximately nine-day PBMC culture with coronavirus spike peptide pools or control peptides (ViraFEST assay). CD4+ T lymphocytes from the unexposed donor were collected before the COVID-19 pandemic (2011-2018). ViraFEST used peptide pools to expand antigen-specific T cells, then sequenced TCRs. CDR1 and CDR2 from the germline V gene are LNHDA and SQIVND (reference sequence). The CDR3 runs to 13 residues. Trimming left V 3 bases short and J 6 bases short, with 8 bases between. Only a few counts were recorded for this clonotype. The target antigen is unknown. The assay that was used to sequence DNA from cultured CD4+ T cells was the Oncomine TCR Beta short-read assay. TCRdb itself ran the PCR reads through MiXCR, one entry per CDR3 protein. Of more than 8,500 distinct CDR3 sequences in the sample, almost 50% were seen once.

Sequencing was carried out using CD4+ T cells from blood, cultured in vitro. This clonotype originated in a human donor in good health. The chain carries TRBV19 and TRBJ2-2; no definite D call. In DNA form, the CDR3 reads TGTGCCAGTAGTATGGGGAAGGCCGGGGAGCTGTTTTTT. Its protein product is CASSMGKAGELFF.